The 10 T cell receptor beta chains below come from one sample, sequenced in a study of OX40 agonist ivuxolimab in advanced cancers. Sequenced by immunoSEQ multiplex PCR; TCRdb stores in-frame clones only, minus some. The repertoire includes under 60,000 clones, more than 80% of them detected once, and roughly 5.9% sits in the top ten. The sequenced sample was CD4+ or CD8+ T cells sorted from blood, obtained in a trial of the OX40 agonist ivuxolimab. The origin of the receptors is an adult with an advanced solid tumor such as melanoma, head and neck, liver or kidney cancer.

The rearrangement uses TRBV29-1 and TRBJ1-2; 9 bases match TRBD1. Unmatched junction bases numbered 11, after V lost 6 bases and J lost 12 bases. The CDR3 extends over 12 amino acids. Germline V gene sequence: CDR1 SQVTM, CDR2 ANQGSEA. CDR3 protein: CSVNPDRGYNTF. Written as DNA, the CDR3 is TGCAGCGTCAACCCCGACAGGGGGTACAACACCTTC.

V is TRBV30 and J is TRBJ2-1; D is possibly TRBD1 (6 bases). The CDR3 has 11 residues. V dropped 3 bases and J dropped 8 bases, with 8 bases sitting between them. Germline V CDR1 and CDR2: GTSNPN, SVGIG (reference sequence). The DNA of the CDR3 is TGTGCCTGGAGACAGGGTGATGAGCAGTTCTTC. Encoded protein: CAWRQGDEQFF.

CDR3 protein: CASSLGQGGNQPQHF. The CDR3 DNA is TGTGCCAGCTCCCTCGGACAGGGGGGCAATCAGCCCCAGCATTTT. The gene calls are TRBV18 and TRBJ1-5, with 10 bases lining up with TRBD1. Germline values: CDR1 KGHSH, CDR2 LQKENI. The CDR3 has 15 residues. The V segment lost 6 bases and the J segment 2 bases; nucleotides outside the gene matches: 4. The full variable domain, rest sourced from reference TRBV18 and TRBJ1-5, is NAGVMQNPRHLVRRRGQEARLRCSPMKGHSHVYWYRQLPEEGLKFMVYLQKENIIDESGMPKERFSAEFPKEGPSILRIQQVVRGDSAAYFCASSLGQGGNQPQHFGDGTRLSIL.

This sequence joins TRBV6-5 and TRBJ2-1; 11 bases are shared with TRBD1. Germline V gene sequence: CDR1 MNHEY, CDR2 SVGAGI. The CDR3 covers 14 residues. V was clipped by 8 bases and J by 5 bases; unmatched bases: 5. CDR3 nucleotides: TGTGCCAGCGCGGACAGGGGGCTAAACAATGAGCAGTTCTTC. This sequence encodes CASADRGLNNEQFF.

This clone was seen only once. The chain recombines TRBV28 with TRBJ2-7, with 11 bases that match TRBD1. Germline V gene data show CDR1 as MDHEN and CDR2 as SYDVKM. This CDR3 comprises 15 residues. J gave up 2 bases and V 6 bases, and 6 bases lay outside the gene matches. CDR3 sequence reads: CASSSPGQGAYEQYF. CDR3 DNA sequence: TGTGCCAGCAGCTCTCCGGGACAGGGGGCCTACGAGCAGTACTTC.

The V and J genes are TRBV5-8 and TRBJ2-3; 7 bases map to TRBD2. Unmatched junction bases numbered 10, after V lost 3 bases and J lost 6 bases. The germline gives CDR1 SGHTS, CDR2 YDEGEE. CDR3 length equals 15 residues. Here the CDR3 reads CASSSRTRAEDTQYF. CDR3 nucleotide sequence: TGTGCCAGCAGCTCGCGGACTAGGGCGGAGGATACGCAGTATTTT.

The J gene is TRBJ1-1, the V gene TRBV5-6; 9 bases agree with TRBD1. Germline assignment: CDR1 SGHDT and CDR2 YYEEEE. The CDR3 runs 14 residues. The V segment lost 4 bases and the J segment 4 bases; nucleotides outside the gene matches: 5. In DNA, the CDR3 is TGTGCCAGCAGCCTCGGACAGGGGACCACTGAAGCTTTCTTT. Translated: CASSLGQGTTEAFF.

Remarks on this clone: Since no conserved phenylalanine or tryptophan closes the CDR3, a read error is the likely cause. It is unclear where the CDR3 begins or ends on the DNA, so no DNA is shown, and the CDR3 is as TCRdb lists it. The chain is built from TRBV28 and TRBJ1-1; the tabulated D call, TRBD1, remains unverified against the DNA. The CDR3 is 13 residues long, counting both termini. CDR1 MDHEN and CDR2 SYDVKM come from the germline V gene. The CDR3 reads CASSLPSGQGAML.

The chain's CDR3 is CASSLEGETQYF. The CDR3 coding sequence is TGTGCCAGCAGCTTGGAGGGGGAGACCCAGTACTTC. This sequence joins TRBV5-4 and TRBJ2-5, with D possibly matching TRBD1 (5 bases). Trimming cost V 0 bases and J 5 bases, with 5 bases left between them. Germline lookup yields CDR1 SGHNT and CDR2 YYREEE (reference sequence). There are 12 residues in the CDR3.

This clone showed up just a few times. The genes are TRBV9 and TRBJ2-1; 7 bases match TRBD2. Looked up from germline, CDR1 is SGDLS and CDR2 is YYNGEE. J lost 8 bases, V lost 1 base, and 6 bases had no gene match. The CDR3 loop spans 14 amino acids. CDR3 in amino acids: CASSVYGGSYEQFF. The CDR3 nucleotides read TGTGCCAGCAGCGTATACGGCGGGAGCTATGAGCAGTTCTTC.